Listed below are T cell receptor beta chains from one sample, sequenced in a study of T cells in Graves' hyperthyroidism and ophthalmopathy. Via MiXCR, TCRdb re-called the multiplex PCR reads, giving one row per CDR3 protein. The data contain hundreds of thousands of distinct CDR3 sequences, approximately 17% of them singletons. The sequenced sample was blood. The receptors here all came from an older woman with Graves' ophthalmopathy. CDR3s include the opening cysteine and the closing phenylalanine or tryptophan. Each record gives: clone size, CDR3 length, J gene, V gene, CDR3 protein. Clone size is given for some rows only: seen once, a few or many times, or a class if the clone is expanded.

size: few; length: 15; J: TRBJ2-7; V: TRBV11-3; CDR3: CASSSPGQGEHEQYF
size: many; length: 13; J: TRBJ1-2; V: TRBV5-6; CDR3: CASSPRSPYGYTF
size: many; length: 14; J: TRBJ1-2; V: TRBV7-2; CDR3: CASSLSGTSYGYTF
size: many; length: 14; J: TRBJ1-1; V: TRBV12-3/TRBV12-4; CDR3: CASSLEAGNTEAFF
size: many; length: 16; J: TRBJ1-6; V: TRBV6-1; CDR3: CASKPGQGVGNSPLHF
size: many; length: 13; J: TRBJ1-1; V: TRBV6-4; CDR3: CASSDSLGTEAFF
size: .; length: 14; J: TRBJ2-7; V: TRBV10-2; CDR3: CASSDNRESYEQYF
size: many; length: 13; J: TRBJ2-3; V: TRBV24-1; CDR3: CATASIEEDTQYF
size: many; length: 12; J: TRBJ2-7; V: TRBV4-3; CDR3: CASSPGGTQQYF
size: few; length: 15; J: TRBJ1-2; V: TRBV18; CDR3: CASSPGLEVSYGYTF
size: many; length: 18; J: TRBJ1-5; V: TRBV6-1; CDR3: CASSERVQGNYGNQPQHF
size: .; length: 13; J: TRBJ1-3; V: TRBV19; CDR3: CASSRTGGNTIYF
size: few; length: 17; J: TRBJ2-2; V: TRBV20-1; CDR3: CSARGSGGTIRTGELFF
size: many; length: 13; J: TRBJ1-4; V: TRBV3-1; CDR3: CASSQGNRGKLFF
size: few; length: 15; J: TRBJ1-4; V: TRBV20-1; CDR3: CSARNPGQGGEKLFF
size: many; length: 15; J: TRBJ2-4; V: TRBV11-2; CDR3: CASSLVRGPKNIQYF
size: many; length: 15; J: TRBJ2-1; V: TRBV11-2; CDR3: CASRLRAGGYNEQFF
size: .; length: 15; J: TRBJ2-7; V: TRBV18; CDR3: CASSPPGGEGYEQYF
size: few; length: 14; J: TRBJ2-7; V: TRBV27; CDR3: CASSDSGRYYEQYF
size: few; length: 18; J: TRBJ1-5; V: TRBV3-1; CDR3: CASSEDPSRDRDNQPQHF
size: many; length: 15; J: TRBJ2-1; V: TRBV3-1; CDR3: CASSQGTARYNEQFF
size: .; length: 16; J: TRBJ1-6; V: TRBV6-5; CDR3: CASIRAGRGKFSPLHF
size: many; length: 16; J: TRBJ2-4; V: TRBV10-3; CDR3: CAISQQGEATKNIQYF
size: many; length: 15; J: TRBJ2-3; V: TRBV10-3; CDR3: CAISDRQISTDTQYF
size: few; length: 14; J: TRBJ1-2; V: TRBV2; CDR3: CASSEGLAGIGYTF
size: many; length: 14; J: TRBJ2-3; V: TRBV6-2/TRBV6-3; CDR3: CASRDRTVTDTQYF
size: many; length: 14; J: TRBJ2-7; V: TRBV28; CDR3: CASSLVGSFYEQYF
size: .; length: 13; J: TRBJ1-1; V: TRBV6-2/TRBV6-3; CDR3: CASISLLNTEAFF
size: many; length: 13; J: TRBJ2-7; V: TRBV11-3; CDR3: CASSPDSFNEQYF
size: many; length: 16; J: TRBJ1-1; V: TRBV6-2/TRBV6-3; CDR3: CASHLATGTLNTEAFF
size: many; length: 15; J: TRBJ1-1; V: TRBV11-2; CDR3: CASSLHGGQGTEAFF
size: .; length: 13; J: TRBJ1-2; V: TRBV20-1; CDR3: CSASKAGTGHYTF
size: few; length: 16; J: TRBJ2-2; V: TRBV15; CDR3: CATSRVSVGLGGELFF
size: few; length: 16; J: TRBJ2-3; V: TRBV9; CDR3: CASSVVAGGPTDTQYF
size: few; length: 15; J: TRBJ1-1; V: TRBV5-4; CDR3: CASSQRRTVNTEAFF
size: many; length: 15; J: TRBJ1-5; V: TRBV15; CDR3: CATSGGGTGKRAQHF
size: .; length: 14; J: TRBJ2-7; V: TRBV2; CDR3: CASSDSGTGNEQYF
size: many; length: 14; J: TRBJ1-3; V: TRBV6-1; CDR3: CASSEYSTGNTIYF
size: many; length: 14; J: TRBJ2-7; V: TRBV27; CDR3: CASSPGQGFYEQYF
size: many; length: 12; J: TRBJ1-1; V: TRBV6-2/TRBV6-3; CDR3: CASSTWDTEAFF
size: .; length: 17; J: TRBJ1-1; V: TRBV7-6; CDR3: CASSLNILGSRNTEAFF
size: many; length: 11; J: TRBJ1-1; V: TRBV20-1; CDR3: CSARAGPGAFF
size: few; length: 17; J: TRBJ2-3; V: TRBV9; CDR3: CASSAGQGISSTDTQYF
size: .; length: 18; J: TRBJ2-1; V: TRBV12-3/TRBV12-4; CDR3: CASSLGVLAGAEYNEQFF